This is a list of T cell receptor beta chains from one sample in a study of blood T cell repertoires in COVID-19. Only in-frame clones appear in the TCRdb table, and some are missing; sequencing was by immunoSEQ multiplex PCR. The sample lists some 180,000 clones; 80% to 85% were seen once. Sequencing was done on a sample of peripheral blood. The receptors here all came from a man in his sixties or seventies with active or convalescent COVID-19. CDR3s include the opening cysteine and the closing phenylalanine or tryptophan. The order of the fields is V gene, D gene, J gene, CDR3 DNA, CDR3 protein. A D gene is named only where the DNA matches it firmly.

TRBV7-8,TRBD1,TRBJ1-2,TGTGCCAGCAGCTTACACGAGACAGGGGCCGCCTATGGCTACACCTTC,CASSLHETGAAYGYTF
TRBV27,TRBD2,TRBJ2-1,TGTGCCAGCAAGGGGGGAGTAGCGGGGTACAATGAGCAGTTCTTC,CASKGGVAGYNEQFF
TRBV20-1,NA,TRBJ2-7,TGCAGTGCCAACGGTCGCTACGAGCAGTACTTC,CSANGRYEQYF
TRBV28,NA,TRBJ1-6,TGTGCCAGCAGCTTTGGGCAGGGGCCCTATAATTCACCCCTCCACTTT,CASSFGQGPYNSPLHF
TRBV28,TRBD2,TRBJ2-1,TGTGCCAGCAGTTTATCGGGCGGGAGGGCCCCCTACAATGAGCAGTTCTTC,CASSLSGGRAPYNEQFF
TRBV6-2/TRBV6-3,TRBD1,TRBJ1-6,TGTGCCAGCAGTTATCCCGGGACAGGGGGCTCACCCCTCCACTTT,CASSYPGTGGSPLHF
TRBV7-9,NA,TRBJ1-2,TGTGCCAGCACCGCCGGGGGGTTGGCTAACTATGGCTACACCTTC,CASTAGGLANYGYTF
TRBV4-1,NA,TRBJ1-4,TGCGCCAGCAGCCAAGGGGCTCTAACGAATGAAAAACTGTTTTTT,CASSQGALTNEKLFF
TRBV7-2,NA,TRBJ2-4,TGTGCCAGCAGCTTAAAGGGGTATTTGTTGCAGATAGCCAAAAACATTCAGTACTTC,CASSLKGYLLQIAKNIQYF
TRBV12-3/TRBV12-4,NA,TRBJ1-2,TGTGCCAGCAGTTTCGGAGAACTTTATGGCTACACCTTC,CASSFGELYGYTF
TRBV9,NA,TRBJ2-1,TGTGCCAGCAGCGTAGGGACAGATGCACGACAGTTCTTC,CASSVGTDARQFF
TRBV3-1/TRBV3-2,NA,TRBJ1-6,TGTGCCAGCAGCCAGCCGGAGGGAGCTTCACCCCTCCACTTT,CASSQPEGASPLHF
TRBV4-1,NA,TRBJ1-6,TGCGCCAGCAGCTTTGAACGGGGGGCGAATTCACCCCTCCACTTT,CASSFERGANSPLHF
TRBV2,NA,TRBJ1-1,TGTGCCAGCAGTGAGCGTCCGAGGGTAGCTTTCTTT,CASSERPRVAFF
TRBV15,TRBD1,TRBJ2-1,TGTGCCACCAGCAGACTGGGACAGGGGGTCACGAATGAGCAGTTCTTC,CATSRLGQGVTNEQFF
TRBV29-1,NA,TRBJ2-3,TGCAGCGTTGAAGCCAGGGGCGGCACAGATACGCAGTATTTT,CSVEARGGTDTQYF